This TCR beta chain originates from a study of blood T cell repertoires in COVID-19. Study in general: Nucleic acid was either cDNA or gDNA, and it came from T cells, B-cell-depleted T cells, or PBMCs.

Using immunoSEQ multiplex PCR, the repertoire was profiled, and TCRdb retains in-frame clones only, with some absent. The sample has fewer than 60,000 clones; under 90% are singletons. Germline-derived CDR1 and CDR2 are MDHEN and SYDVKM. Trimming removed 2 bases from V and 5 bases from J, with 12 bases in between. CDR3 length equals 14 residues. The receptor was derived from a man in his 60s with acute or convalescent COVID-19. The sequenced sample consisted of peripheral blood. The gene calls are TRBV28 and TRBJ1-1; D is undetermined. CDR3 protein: CASSLEPPGTEAFF. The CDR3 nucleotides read TGTGCCAGCAGTTTAGAGCCCCCGGGGACTGAAGCTTTCTTT.